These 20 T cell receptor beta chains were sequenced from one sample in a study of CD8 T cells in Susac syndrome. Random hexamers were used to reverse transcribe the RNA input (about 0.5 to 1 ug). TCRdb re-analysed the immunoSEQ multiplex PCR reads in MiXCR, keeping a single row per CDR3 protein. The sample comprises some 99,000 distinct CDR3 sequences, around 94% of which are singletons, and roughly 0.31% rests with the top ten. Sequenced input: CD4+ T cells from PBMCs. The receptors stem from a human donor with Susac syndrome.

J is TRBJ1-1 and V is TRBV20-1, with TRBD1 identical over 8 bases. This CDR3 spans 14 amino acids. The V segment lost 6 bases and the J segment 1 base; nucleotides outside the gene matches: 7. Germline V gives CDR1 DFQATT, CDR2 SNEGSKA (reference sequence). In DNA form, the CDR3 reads TGCAGTGCGGATCGAGGACAGGGGAACACTGAAGCTTTCTTT. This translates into CSADRGQGNTEAFF.

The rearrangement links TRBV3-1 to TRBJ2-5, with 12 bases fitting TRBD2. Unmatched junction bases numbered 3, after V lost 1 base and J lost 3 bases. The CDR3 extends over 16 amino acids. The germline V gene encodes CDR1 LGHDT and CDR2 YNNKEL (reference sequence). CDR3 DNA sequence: TGTGCCAGCAGCCAAGCTAGCGGGGGGGCTAAAGAGACCCAGTACTTC. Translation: CASSQASGGAKETQYF.

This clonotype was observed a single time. CDR3 bases: TGTGCCAGCAGTTACGGCGGGGAAGAGACCCAGTACTTC. Amino acids: CASSYGGEETQYF. The chain uses TRBV6-2 or TRBV6-3 and TRBJ2-5, with D possibly matching TRBD2 (6 bases). Germline values: CDR1 MNHEY, CDR2 SVGEGT. This CDR3 has 13 amino acids. Trimming shortened V by 2 bases and J by 3 bases, and 7 bases separated the two germline ends.

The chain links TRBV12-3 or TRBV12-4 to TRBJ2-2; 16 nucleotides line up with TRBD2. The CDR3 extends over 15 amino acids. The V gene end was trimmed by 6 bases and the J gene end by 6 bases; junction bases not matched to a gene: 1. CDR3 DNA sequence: TGTGCCAGCAGGGGGACTAGCGGGGGGGCCGGGGAGCTGTTTTTT. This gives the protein CASRGTSGGAGELFF.

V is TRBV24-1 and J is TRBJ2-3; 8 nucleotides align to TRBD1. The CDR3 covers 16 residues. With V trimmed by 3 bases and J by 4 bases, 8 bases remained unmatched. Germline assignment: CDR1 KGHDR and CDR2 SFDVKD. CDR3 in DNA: TGTGCCACCAGTGATGTAAGGACAGGGCGGGCAGATACGCAGTATTTT. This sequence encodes CATSDVRTGRADTQYF.

The CDR3 sequence is CASSVDQWGGRETQYF. CDR3 bases: TGTGCCAGCAGCGTAGACCAATGGGGGGGGAGAGAGACCCAGTACTTC. The chain employs TRBV9 and TRBJ2-5; 7 bases line up with TRBD2. The V and J ends lost 0 bases and 4 bases, in that order; junction bases with no gene match: 9. This CDR3 is 16 amino acids long. Germline CDR1 SGDLS, CDR2 YYNGEE.

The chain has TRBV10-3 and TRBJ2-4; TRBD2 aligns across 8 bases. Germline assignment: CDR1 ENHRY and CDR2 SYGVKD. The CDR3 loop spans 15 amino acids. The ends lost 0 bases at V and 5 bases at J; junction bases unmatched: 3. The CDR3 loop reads CAISESGGLENIQYF. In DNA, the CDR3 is TGTGCCATCAGTGAGTCAGGGGGACTAGAAAACATTCAGTACTTC.

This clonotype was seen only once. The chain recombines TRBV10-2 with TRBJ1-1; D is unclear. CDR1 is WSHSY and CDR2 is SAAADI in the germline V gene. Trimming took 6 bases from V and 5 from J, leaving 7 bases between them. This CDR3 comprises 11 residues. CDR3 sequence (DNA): TGCGCCAGCAGCGGATGGACTGAAGCTTTCTTT. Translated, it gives CASSGWTEAFF.

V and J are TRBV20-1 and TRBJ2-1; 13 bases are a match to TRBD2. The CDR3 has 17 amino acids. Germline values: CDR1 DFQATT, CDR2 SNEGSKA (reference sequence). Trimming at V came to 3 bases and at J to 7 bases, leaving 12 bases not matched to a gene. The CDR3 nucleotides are TGCAGTGCTAGCCTACTAGCGGGGGGGCCGGGTTATAATGAGCAGTTCTTC. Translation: CSASLLAGGPGYNEQFF.

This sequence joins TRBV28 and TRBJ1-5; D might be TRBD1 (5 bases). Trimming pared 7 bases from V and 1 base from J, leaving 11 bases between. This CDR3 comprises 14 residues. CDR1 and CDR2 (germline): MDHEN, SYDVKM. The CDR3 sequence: CASTKGLSNQPQHF. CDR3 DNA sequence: TGTGCCAGCACCAAGGGGTTGAGCAATCAGCCCCAGCATTTT. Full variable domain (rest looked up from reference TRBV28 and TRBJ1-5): DVKVTQSSRYLVKRTGEKVFLECVQDMDHENMFWYRQDPGLGLRLIYFSYDVKMKEKGDIPEGYSVSREKKERFSLILESASTNQTSMYLCASTKGLSNQPQHFGDGTRLSIL.

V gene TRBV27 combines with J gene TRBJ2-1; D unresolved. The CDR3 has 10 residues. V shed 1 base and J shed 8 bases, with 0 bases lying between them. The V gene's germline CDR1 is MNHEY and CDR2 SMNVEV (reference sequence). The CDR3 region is CASSLYEQFF. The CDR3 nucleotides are TGTGCCAGCAGTTTATATGAGCAGTTCTTC.

The CDR3 reads CASLRDRVGEQYF. CDR3 nucleotides: TGTGCCAGCCTCCGGGACAGGGTCGGCGAGCAGTACTTC. This chain links TRBV2 with TRBJ2-7, with 9 bases matching TRBD1. V lost 8 bases, J lost 6 bases, and 8 bases stayed unmatched. Germline CDR1 is SNHLY and CDR2 is FYNNEI. The CDR3 spans 13 residues.

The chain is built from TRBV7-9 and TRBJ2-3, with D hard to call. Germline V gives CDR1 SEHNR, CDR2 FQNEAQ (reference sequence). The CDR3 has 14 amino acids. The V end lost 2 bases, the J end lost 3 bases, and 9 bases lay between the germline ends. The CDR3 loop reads CASSLSGRTDTQYF. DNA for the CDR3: TGTGCCAGCAGCTTATCCGGGCGGACAGATACGCAGTATTTT. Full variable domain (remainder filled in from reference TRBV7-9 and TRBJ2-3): DTGVSQNPRHKITKRGQNVTFRCDPISEHNRLYWYRQTLGQGPEFLTYFQNEAQLEKSRLLSDRFSAERPKGSFSTLEIQRTEQGDSAMYLCASSLSGRTDTQYFGPGTRLTVL.

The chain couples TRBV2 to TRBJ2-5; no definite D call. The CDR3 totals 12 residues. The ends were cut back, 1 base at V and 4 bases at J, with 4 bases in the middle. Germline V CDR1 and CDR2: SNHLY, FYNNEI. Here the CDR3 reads CASSEVGETQYF. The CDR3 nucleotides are TGTGCCAGCAGTGAAGTTGGAGAGACCCAGTACTTC.

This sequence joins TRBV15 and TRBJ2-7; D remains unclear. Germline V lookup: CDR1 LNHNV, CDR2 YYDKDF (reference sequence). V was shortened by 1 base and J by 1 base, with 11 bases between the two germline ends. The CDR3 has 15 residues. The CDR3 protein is CATSRGTVGSYEQYF. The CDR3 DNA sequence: TGTGCCACCAGCAGAGGTACAGTCGGATCCTACGAGCAGTACTTC.

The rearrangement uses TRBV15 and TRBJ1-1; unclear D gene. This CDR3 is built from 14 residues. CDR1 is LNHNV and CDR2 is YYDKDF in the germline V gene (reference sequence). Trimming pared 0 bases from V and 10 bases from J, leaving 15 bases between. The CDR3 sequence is CATSRDSTAYRAFF. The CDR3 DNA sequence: TGTGCCACCAGCAGAGATTCGACGGCGTATCGAGCTTTCTTT.

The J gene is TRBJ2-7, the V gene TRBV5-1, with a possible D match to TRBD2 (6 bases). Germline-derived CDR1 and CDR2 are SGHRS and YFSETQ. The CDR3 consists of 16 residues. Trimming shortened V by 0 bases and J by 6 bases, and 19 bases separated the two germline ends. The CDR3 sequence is CASSLAAGPDIGEQYF. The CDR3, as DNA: TGCGCCAGCAGCTTGGCCGCGGGACCCGACATAGGCGAGCAGTACTTC.

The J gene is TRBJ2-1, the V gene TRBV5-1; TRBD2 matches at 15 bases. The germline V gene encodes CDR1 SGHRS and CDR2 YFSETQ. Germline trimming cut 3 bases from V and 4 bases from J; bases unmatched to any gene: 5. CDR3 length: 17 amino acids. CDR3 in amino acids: CASSYGLAGGQYNEQFF. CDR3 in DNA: TGCGCCAGCAGCTACGGACTAGCGGGGGGGCAGTACAATGAGCAGTTCTTC.

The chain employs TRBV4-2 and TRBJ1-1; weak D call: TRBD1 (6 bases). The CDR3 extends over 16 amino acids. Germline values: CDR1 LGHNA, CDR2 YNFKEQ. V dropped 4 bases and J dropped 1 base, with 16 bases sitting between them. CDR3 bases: TGTGCCAGCAGCCCGCGAGGGGGAAACAGGAACACTGAAGCTTTCTTT. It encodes CASSPRGGNRNTEAFF.

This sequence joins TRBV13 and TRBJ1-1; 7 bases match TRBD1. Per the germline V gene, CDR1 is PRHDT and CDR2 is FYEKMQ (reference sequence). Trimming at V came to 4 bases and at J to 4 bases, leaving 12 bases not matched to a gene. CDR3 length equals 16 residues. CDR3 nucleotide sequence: TGTGCCAGCAGCTCGACAGGGAAGGATTCGGGCACTGAAGCTTTCTTT. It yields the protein CASSSTGKDSGTEAFF.